The 24 T cell receptor beta chains below were found in one sample sequenced in a study of blood T cell repertoires in COVID-19. Profiling relied on immunoSEQ multiplex PCR, and the TCRdb table lists in-frame clones only, not all of them. The data contain some 100,000 clones, approximately 89% of them singletons. Material for sequencing was peripheral blood. These receptors all come from a man between 45 and 60 years old with acute or convalescent COVID-19.

The chain links TRBV5-8 to TRBJ1-1, with 9 nucleotides matching TRBD1. Germline V gene data show CDR1 as SGHTS and CDR2 as YDEGEE. V shed 3 bases and J 2 bases; nucleotides not matched to a gene: 5. The CDR3 spans 15 residues. CDR3 coding DNA: TGTGCCAGCAGCTCTTACAGGGGGCTTAACACTGAAGCTTTCTTT. Protein sequence: CASSSYRGLNTEAFF.

V usage is TRBV11-2 and J usage is TRBJ1-1; D is perhaps TRBD1 (5 bases). Germline lookup yields CDR1 SGHAT and CDR2 FQNNGV. V shed 5 bases and J shed 11 bases, with 12 bases lying between them. The CDR3 is made up of 11 amino acids. The DNA of the CDR3 is TGTGCCAGCAGCACCGCCCCAGGGGCTTTCTTT. This encodes CASSTAPGAFF. Based on the CDR3 plus reference TRBV11-2 and TRBJ1-1, the full variable domain is EAGVAQSPRYKIIEKRQSVAFWCNPISGHATLYWYQQILGQGPKLLIQFQNNGVVDDSQLPKDRFSAERLKGVDSTLKIQPAKLEDSAVYLCASSTAPGAFFGQGTRLTVV.

This clone has more than one count but fewer than ten. Other DNA sequences in the sample encode the same CDR3. The chain uses TRBV6-5 and TRBJ1-1; 11 bases fit TRBD1. The J segment lost 6 bases and the V segment lost 2 bases, leaving 2 bases of the junction unmatched. The germline V gene encodes CDR1 MNHEY and CDR2 SVGAGI. The CDR3 loop spans 14 amino acids. In DNA, the CDR3 is TGTGCCAGCAGTTACACGGGACAGGGGGCTGAAGCTTTCTTT. Protein sequence: CASSYTGQGAEAFF.

The chain's CDR3 is CASWRGPNYGYTF. The CDR3 DNA reads TGTGCCAGCTGGAGGGGTCCGAACTATGGCTACACCTTC. The V gene is TRBV27, the J gene TRBJ1-2; perhaps TRBD1 as D (5 bases). The CDR3 has 13 residues. V dropped 8 bases and J dropped 2 bases, with 12 bases sitting between them. Germline-derived CDR1 and CDR2 are MNHEY and SMNVEV (reference sequence).

CDR3 DNA: TGTGCCAGTAGTATGTTGGGTTCCGGGACAGTTAACACTGAAGCTTTCTTT. Amino acid sequence: CASSMLGSGTVNTEAFF. The gene calls are TRBV19 and TRBJ1-1; 7 bases agree with TRBD1. The V gene's germline CDR1 is LNHDA and CDR2 SQIVND (reference sequence). Trimming at V came to 3 bases and at J to 2 bases, leaving 12 bases not matched to a gene. This CDR3 is 17 amino acids long.

This clone has only one observation. This chain links TRBV11-2 with TRBJ2-3; D uncertain. V was clipped by 4 bases and J by 5 bases, with 13 bases between them. The germline V gene has CDR1 SGHAT and CDR2 FQNNGV. The CDR3 loop spans 14 amino acids. In nucleotides, the CDR3 is TGTGCCAGCAGCTCCCGCAGTACAGAAGATACGCAGTATTTT. It specifies CASSSRSTEDTQYF.

The CDR3 loop is CASRSGSYGYTF. The CDR3 DNA sequence: TGTGCCAGCCGTAGCGGAAGCTATGGCTACACCTTC. This chain connects TRBV12-3 or TRBV12-4 to TRBJ1-2; unclear D gene. V lost 8 bases and J lost 4, with 11 bases in between. The CDR3 is 12 residues long.

J is TRBJ2-7 and V is TRBV5-1; 10 nucleotides align to TRBD2. The trim removed 1 base at V and 5 bases at J, leaving 6 bases unmatched. Germline CDR1 and CDR2: SGHRS and YFSETQ. The CDR3 extends over 15 amino acids. As DNA, the CDR3 is TGCGCCAGCAGCTTGTCGAGCGGGAGGGCCGACGAGCAGTACTTC. Residues: CASSLSSGRADEQYF.

J is TRBJ1-6 and V is TRBV7-8, with D tentatively TRBD1 (5 bases). The V gene lost 4 bases and the J gene lost 9 bases, with 13 bases spanning the gap. Germline V gives CDR1 SGHVS, CDR2 FQNEAQ. The CDR3 runs 14 residues. The CDR3 here is CASSSTDIGSPLHF. In nucleotides, the CDR3 is TGTGCCAGCAGCTCGACAGATATCGGTTCACCCCTCCACTTT.

This clone was recorded only once. The V gene is TRBV11-2, the J gene TRBJ2-1; 14 positions agree with TRBD2. With V trimmed by 4 bases and J by 9 bases, 8 bases remained unmatched. Per the germline V gene, CDR1 is SGHAT and CDR2 is FQNNGV. There are 16 residues in the CDR3. The CDR3 reads CASSSGTSGRGSEQFF. DNA of the CDR3: TGTGCCAGCAGCTCCGGGACTAGCGGGAGAGGGAGTGAGCAGTTCTTC.

This chain connects TRBV5-5 to TRBJ1-2, with D tentatively TRBD1 (5 bases). CDR1 and CDR2 from the germline V gene are SGHKS and YYEKEE (reference sequence). CDR3 length: 15 amino acids. Trimming shortened V by 5 bases and J by 0 bases, and 14 bases separated the two germline ends. Here the CDR3 DNA reads TGTGCCAGCAGGGTAGGGAACAGGCCTAACTATGGCTACACCTTC. This sequence encodes CASRVGNRPNYGYTF.

V usage is TRBV20-1 and J usage is TRBJ2-1, with 9 bases lining up with TRBD2. CDR1 DFQATT and CDR2 SNEGSKA come from the germline V gene (reference sequence). The CDR3 is 17 amino acids. The junction had 9 bases not matched to a gene; V was cut back by 3 bases and J by 0 bases. CDR3 DNA sequence: TGCAGTGCTAGTCTAGCGGGATCTTTTAGCTCCTACAATGAGCAGTTCTTC. Encoded protein: CSASLAGSFSSYNEQFF.

The chain has TRBV4-1 and TRBJ2-5, with a weak D call TRBD2 (6 bases). Trimming removed 4 bases at V and 3 bases at J, with 9 bases between. This CDR3 has 13 residues. Germline CDR1 and CDR2: MGHRA and YSYEKL. CDR3: CASSRAGKETQYF. DNA for the CDR3: TGCGCCAGCAGCCGGGCGGGAAAAGAGACCCAGTACTTC.

The rearrangement joins TRBV7-8 to TRBJ2-6, with 8 positions matching TRBD1. With V trimmed by 4 bases and J by 1 base, 9 bases remained unmatched. The germline gives CDR1 SGHVS, CDR2 FQNEAQ. This CDR3 is built from 18 residues. CDR3 protein: CASSSPGTGSSGANVLTF. Written as DNA, the CDR3 is TGTGCCAGCAGCTCCCCCGGGACAGGTTCTTCTGGGGCCAACGTCCTGACTTTC.

In nucleotides, the CDR3 is TGTGCCAGCAGCCAAGTTGGAGCAGGGGGCGGACGTGGCTACACCTTC. This encodes CASSQVGAGGGRGYTF. This sequence joins TRBV3-1 (or the pseudogene TRBV3-2) and TRBJ1-2; 8 bases agree with TRBD1. Germline V lookup: CDR1 LGHDT, CDR2 YNNKEL (reference sequence). The CDR3 has 16 residues. V lost 1 base, J lost 7 bases, and 11 bases stayed unmatched.

V gene TRBV5-4 combines with J gene TRBJ1-2, with D perhaps matching TRBD1 (6 bases). Trimming left V 5 bases short and J 1 base short, with 18 bases between. Germline V CDR1 and CDR2: SGHNT, YYREEE (reference sequence). The CDR3 contains 16 residues. For the CDR3, the DNA is TGTGCCAGCAGGCACCAACAGGGTGAGGGTAACTATGGCTACACCTTC. The encoded protein is CASRHQQGEGNYGYTF. Combining the CDR3 with reference TRBV5-4 and TRBJ1-2 gives the whole variable domain ETGVTQSPTHLIKTRGQQVTLRCSSQSGHNTVSWYQQALGQGPQFIFQYYREEENGRGNFPPRFSGLQFPNYSSELNVNALELDDSALYLCASRHQQGEGNYGYTFGSGTRLTVV.

This chain links TRBV12-3 or TRBV12-4 with TRBJ1-1, with D possibly TRBD1 on 5 matching bases. The V end lost 2 bases, the J end lost 5 bases, and 9 bases lay between the germline ends. The CDR3 length is 13 residues. The DNA of the CDR3 is TGTGCCAGCAGTTTACTTACAGGAACTGAAGCTTTCTTT. It translates to CASSLLTGTEAFF.

The chain employs TRBV7-3 and TRBJ2-3, with TRBD2 identical over 11 bases. V lost 4 bases to trimming and J lost 6 bases; unmatched junction nucleotides: 6. This CDR3 is 15 amino acids long. Germline CDR1 and CDR2: SGHTA and FQGTGA. The CDR3 DNA sequence: TGTGCCAGCAGCTCCACTAGCGGGAGATACGATACGCAGTATTTT. Protein: CASSSTSGRYDTQYF.

The rearrangement uses TRBV6-5 and TRBJ1-2; 8 nucleotides line up with TRBD1. The ends lost 6 bases at V and 0 bases at J; junction bases unmatched: 3. The V gene's germline CDR1 is MNHEY and CDR2 SVGAGI. The CDR3 length is 14 residues. CDR3 protein: CASSDRGANYGYTF. The CDR3 nucleotides are TGTGCCAGCAGCGACAGGGGAGCTAACTATGGCTACACCTTC.

The chain recombines TRBV6-5 with TRBJ2-7, with 10 nucleotides matching TRBD2. CDR3 length: 15 residues. V dropped 5 bases and J dropped 5; count of bases not matched to a gene: 9. Germline CDR1 is MNHEY and CDR2 is SVGAGI. CDR3 sequence reads: CASSPAVAGGDEQYF. The DNA of the CDR3 is TGTGCCAGCAGTCCCGCGGTAGCGGGAGGAGACGAGCAGTACTTC.

This clone was detected a few times. The chain combines TRBV5-4 with TRBJ2-1, with TRBD2 matching over 7 bases. J gave up 3 bases and V 5 bases, and 20 bases lay outside the gene matches. The germline V gene encodes CDR1 SGHNT and CDR2 YYREEE (reference sequence). This CDR3 has 19 residues. CDR3 nucleotide sequence: TGTGCCAGCAGACCCTCATATCGTATCAGCGGGGCCAACTACAATGAGCAGTTCTTC. Translation: CASRPSYRISGANYNEQFF.

This clone was counted between two and nine times. The chain carries TRBV5-5 and TRBJ1-3, with D maybe TRBD1 (6 bases). CDR3 length: 15 amino acids. Trimming left V 4 bases short and J 4 bases short, with 15 bases between. Germline values: CDR1 SGHKS, CDR2 YYEKEE (reference sequence). CDR3 amino acids: CASSALTGTGNTIYF. As DNA, the CDR3 is TGTGCCAGCAGCGCCCTAACAGGGACCGGAAACACCATATATTTT.

The CDR3 here is CASSLRTSGIGEQYF. In nucleotides, the CDR3 is TGTGCCAGCAGCTTGAGGACTAGCGGGATTGGAGAGCAGTACTTC. The V gene is TRBV5-6, the J gene TRBJ2-7; TRBD2 aligns across 12 bases. This CDR3 has 15 residues. Unmatched junction bases numbered 6, after V lost 1 base and J lost 7 bases. Per the germline V gene, CDR1 is SGHDT and CDR2 is YYEEEE. The full variable domain, rest sourced from reference TRBV5-6 and TRBJ2-7, is DAGVTQSPTHLIKTRGQQVTLRCSPKSGHDTVSWYQQALGQGPQFIFQYYEEEERQRGNFPDRFSGHQFPNYSSELNVNALLLGDSALYLCASSLRTSGIGEQYFGPGTRLTVT.

J is TRBJ1-5 and V is TRBV9; the match to TRBD1 covers 9 bases. Trimming took 7 bases from V and 3 from J; bases not matched to a gene: 14. This CDR3 is built from 17 residues. The germline gives CDR1 SGDLS, CDR2 YYNGEE. The CDR3 nucleotides are TGTGCCAGCGTCAAGAGCGGGACAGGGACGTTCAATCAGCCCCAGCATTTT. This translates into CASVKSGTGTFNQPQHF.